This T cell receptor beta chain is from a study of identical twins. Study outcomes and limitations: Weaker excess sharing between twins was seen in beta out-of-frame sequences. Insertion counts were lower in abundant cord blood beta clonotypes, a trend that memory repertoires did not show.

Each CDR3 protein gets one entry after TCRdb re-called the 5' RACE reads with MiXCR. The sample contains roughly 250,000 distinct CDR3 sequences, about 14% of which appear only once. This CDR3 contains 15 residues. Trimming cost V 1 base and J 5 bases; bases outside gene matches: 6. From germline, CDR1 is SGHRS and CDR2 YFSETQ. This clonotype was detected many times. Its antigen is still unknown. This clonotype was sampled from a woman under 30 in good health. Sequencing used memory (CD45RO+) T cells sorted from blood. The gene calls are TRBV5-1 and TRBJ2-7, with 10 bases identical to TRBD2. The CDR3 bases are TGCGCCAGCAGCTTGAAACTAGCGGGAAGCGACGAGCAGTACTTC. Translating gives CASSLKLAGSDEQYF. The full variable domain, in which reference TRBV5-1 and TRBJ2-7 provide the parts outside the CDR3, is KAGVTQTPRYLIKTRGQQVTLSCSPISGHRSVSWYQQTPGQGLQFLFEYFSETQRNKGNFPGRFSGRQFSNSRSEMNVSTLELGDSALYLCASSLKLAGSDEQYFGPGTRLTVT.